These 5 T cell receptor beta chains were all obtained from the same sample, sequenced in a study of T cell repertoires and HLA-DP antigens. Antigen specificity for these receptors is unknown. Assay used: immunoSEQ multiplex PCR; TCRdb lists only in-frame clones, some missing. The sample lists about 73,000 clones, around 80% occurring once. The sample comprised CD4+ T cells from PBMCs. Every receptor here comes from a man in his 60s in good health and CMV-seronegative.

The chain recombines TRBV19 with TRBJ1-6; no reliable D call. The CDR3 is 12 amino acids. Germline V gene sequence: CDR1 LNHDA, CDR2 SQIVND (reference sequence). V lost 3 bases, J lost 7 bases, and 4 bases lay in between. DNA of the CDR3: TGTGCCAGTAGTATGCAGAATTCACCCCTCCACTTT. It encodes CASSMQNSPLHF.

The chain carries TRBV6-6 and TRBJ2-7; 7 positions agree with TRBD1. The length of the CDR3 is 13 residues. V gave up 5 bases and J gave up 3 bases; unmatched junction bases: 4. CDR1 is MNHNY and CDR2 is SVGAGI in the germline V gene (reference sequence). CDR3 in DNA: TGTGCCAGCAGTAGGGACAGCGTCTACGAGCAGTACTTC. Protein sequence: CASSRDSVYEQYF.

This CDR3 is CASRLTGIMNTEAFF. The CDR3 DNA follows: TGTGCCAGCAGGTTGACAGGTATCATGAACACTGAAGCTTTCTTT. V gene TRBV28 combines with J gene TRBJ1-1; TRBD1 is a possible D gene (6 bases). Germline CDR1 is MDHEN and CDR2 is SYDVKM. V was shortened by 6 bases and J by 0 bases, with 14 bases between the two germline ends. The CDR3 covers 15 residues.

The V call is TRBV2, the J call TRBJ2-1; TRBD2 matches at 14 bases. The CDR3 contains 15 residues. Germline-derived CDR1 and CDR2 are SNHLY and FYNNEI. V shed 8 bases and J 7 bases; nucleotides not matched to a gene: 7. The CDR3 DNA sequence: TGTGCCAGCGCGCAGGGGACTAGCGGGGGTAATGAGCAGTTCTTC. This sequence encodes CASAQGTSGGNEQFF.

The table lists this clone with a few counts. The rearrangement links TRBV6-5 to TRBJ1-5, with D hard to call. Germline V gene data show CDR1 as MNHEY and CDR2 as SVGAGI. The CDR3 consists of 14 residues. Trimming pared 0 bases from V and 4 bases from J, leaving 7 bases between. This chain's CDR3 is CASSYSVRNQPQHF. In DNA, the CDR3 is TGTGCCAGCAGTTACTCGGTTAGGAATCAGCCCCAGCATTTT.